This T cell receptor beta chain derives from a study of early stage breast cancer tumors. Turning to the study itself: ER+/PR+/HER2- status applied to about 80% of the 16 invasive breast tumors.

This clone is medium-sized (0.01 to 0.1%) within its sample. Profiled with immunoSEQ multiplex PCR; TCRdb holds only in-frame clones, not every one. The sample includes 6,500 or so clones, more than 60% of them seen just once. Input material: normal breast tissue next to the tumor. The sequence came from a person aged 45 to 59 with breast cancer.

The CDR3 protein is CASSWSGNEKLFF. Written as DNA, the CDR3 is TGTGCCAGTAGTTGGTCAGGGAATGAAAAACTGTTTTTT. This chain joins TRBV19 and TRBJ1-4, with a tentative D call TRBD1 (5 bases). Per the germline V gene, CDR1 is LNHDA and CDR2 is SQIVND (reference sequence). The CDR3 length is 13 residues. Trimming shortened V by 5 bases and J by 5 bases, and 9 bases separated the two germline ends.